These 31 T cell receptor beta chains originate from one sample sequenced in a study of blood T cell repertoires in COVID-19. Profiling relied on immunoSEQ multiplex PCR, and the TCRdb table lists in-frame clones only, not all of them. The table records about 190,000 clones, approximately 91% of them present only once. Sequences were obtained from peripheral blood. The source of these receptors is a man aged 40-55 years with acute or convalescent COVID-19.

CDR3 nucleotide sequence: TGTGCCAGCAGCTTGAATCCCAGGGGCGTAGGGTCAAATTCACCCCTCCACTTT. Residues: CASSLNPRGVGSNSPLHF. The chain carries TRBV7-3 and TRBJ1-6, with a possible D match to TRBD1 (6 bases). The germline CDR1 and CDR2 sequences are SGHTA and FQGTGA. There are 18 residues in the CDR3. Trimming removed 3 bases from V and 7 bases from J, with 22 bases in between.

The gene calls are TRBV7-9 and TRBJ2-5; 9 nucleotides align to TRBD2. V lost 8 bases and J lost 1; bases outside the gene matches: 11. The CDR3 runs 16 residues. Germline lookup yields CDR1 SEHNR and CDR2 FQNEAQ (reference sequence). CDR3 DNA sequence: TGTGCCAGCGGCTCCGACCTAGCGGGGTCCCAAGAGACCCAGTACTTC. It translates to CASGSDLAGSQETQYF.

The sample holds one count of this clone. This sequence joins TRBV14 and TRBJ1-5; D possibly corresponds to TRBD1 (5 bases). Trimming left V 3 bases short and J 5 bases short, with 11 bases between. The CDR3 is made up of 14 amino acids. CDR1 is SGHDN and CDR2 is FVKESK in the germline V gene. The CDR3 is CASSQSGTDQPQHF. In DNA form, the CDR3 reads TGTGCCAGCAGCCAGTCAGGGACTGATCAGCCCCAGCATTTT.

The genes are TRBV7-2 and TRBJ2-2; 9 bases fit TRBD1. Germline assignment: CDR1 SGHTA and CDR2 FQGNSA. The V segment lost 6 bases and the J segment 4 bases; nucleotides outside the gene matches: 18. This CDR3 is 19 amino acids long. The CDR3, as DNA: TGTGCCAGCAGTCCAACCGGGACAGGGAACGCCCCGGCCACCGGGGAGCTGTTTTTT. This codes for CASSPTGTGNAPATGELFF.

CDR3 in DNA: TGCGCCAGCAGCCAAACAGGGAGCTCTGGGGCCAACGTCCTGACTTTC. Translating it yields CASSQTGSSGANVLTF. The chain uses TRBV4-1 and TRBJ2-6; the D gene is possibly TRBD1 (6 bases). Germline lookup yields CDR1 MGHRA and CDR2 YSYEKL. Trimming left V 2 bases short and J 0 bases short, with 8 bases between. This CDR3 has 16 residues.

The chain uses TRBV6-2 or TRBV6-3 and TRBJ1-5; 10 bases are shared with TRBD1. The length of the CDR3 is 15 residues. Germline V gene lookup returns CDR1 MNHEY and CDR2 SVGEGT. The trim removed 2 bases at V and 2 bases at J, leaving 0 bases unmatched. The CDR3 DNA follows: TGTGCCAGCAGTTACGGGACAGGGGGCAATCAGCCCCAGCATTTT. This gives the protein CASSYGTGGNQPQHF.

The rearrangement joins TRBV5-4 to TRBJ2-1; 7 bases match TRBD2. This CDR3 has 14 amino acids. V was pared by 6 bases and J by 6 bases, with 9 bases of the junction left unmatched. Germline CDR1 and CDR2: SGHNT and YYREEE (reference sequence). CDR3 nucleotide sequence: TGTGCCAGCACCCTACTCGGGGGGACCAATGAGCAGTTCTTC. It specifies CASTLLGGTNEQFF.

The gene calls are TRBV19 and TRBJ1-2; tentative D call: TRBD1 (5 bases). The germline V and J ends were trimmed by 4 bases and 4 bases, with 10 bases remaining between them. The CDR3 has 13 amino acids. CDR1 and CDR2 (germline): LNHDA, SQIVND (reference sequence). The CDR3: CASSTRQLYGYTF. The CDR3, as DNA: TGTGCCAGTAGTACGCGACAGCTCTATGGCTACACCTTC.

The chain links TRBV5-6 to TRBJ1-3; D may be TRBD1 (5 bases). CDR3 size: 18 residues. The germline V gene has CDR1 SGHDT and CDR2 YYEEEE. V shed 6 bases and J shed 4 bases, with 26 bases lying between them. CDR3 DNA: TGTGCCAGCAACCCCTCGCACGCGACAGTCTTTATCGGAAACACCATATATTTT. This sequence encodes CASNPSHATVFIGNTIYF.

The genes are TRBV19 and TRBJ1-3; tentative D call: TRBD1 (5 bases). Trimming took 7 bases from V and 2 from J, leaving 12 bases between them. The germline V gene encodes CDR1 LNHDA and CDR2 SQIVND (reference sequence). This CDR3 is 14 amino acids long. CDR3 DNA: TGTGCCAGTAAGGATCAGGGAACTGGAAACACCATATATTTT. This codes for CASKDQGTGNTIYF.

The rearrangement uses TRBV19 and TRBJ1-6, with a possible D match to TRBD1 (5 bases). The V gene lost 5 bases and the J gene lost 6 bases, with 11 bases spanning the gap. Per the germline V gene, CDR1 is LNHDA and CDR2 is SQIVND (reference sequence). This CDR3 comprises 14 residues. The CDR3 nucleotides read TGTGCCAGTAGTTCTACAGGCAGTAATTCACCCCTCCACTTT. Translation gives CASSSTGSNSPLHF.

The chain is built from TRBV12-3 or TRBV12-4 and TRBJ1-4; D may be TRBD1 (5 bases). V was cut by 5 bases and J by 7 bases, with 8 bases left in between. This CDR3 is built from 12 residues. CDR3 amino acids: CASSLQGEKLFF. Written as DNA, the CDR3 is TGTGCCAGCAGTCTCCAGGGTGAAAAACTGTTTTTT.

This chain links TRBV13 with TRBJ2-3; D is uncertain. There are 13 residues in the CDR3. Trimming cost V 6 bases and J 2 bases, with 9 bases left between them. Germline loops: CDR1 PRHDT, CDR2 FYEKMQ (reference sequence). The CDR3 reads CASRHSNTDTQYF. DNA of the CDR3: TGTGCCAGCAGACACAGCAACACAGATACGCAGTATTTT.

This clone was seen once. This sequence joins TRBV6-5 and TRBJ2-1, with D possibly TRBD1 on 6 matching bases. V dropped 4 bases and J dropped 7 bases, with 11 bases sitting between them. The CDR3 has 13 residues. Germline lookup yields CDR1 MNHEY and CDR2 SVGAGI. Written as DNA, the CDR3 is TGTGCCAGCAGTTCGACAGGAGGAAATGAGCAGTTCTTC. Its protein product is CASSSTGGNEQFF.

The chain carries TRBV18 and TRBJ1-1, with unresolved D. The V and J ends lost 6 bases and 0 bases respectively, with 11 bases between them. The CDR3 loop spans 14 amino acids. From germline, CDR1 is KGHSH and CDR2 LQKENI. Here the CDR3 reads CASSESPLNTEAFF. The CDR3 DNA reads TGTGCCAGCTCCGAAAGCCCGTTGAACACTGAAGCTTTCTTT.

The CDR3 is CASSQVTSGYNEQFF. The DNA for the CDR3 is TGCGCCAGCAGCCAAGTAACTAGCGGTTACAATGAGCAGTTCTTC. V and J are TRBV4-1 and TRBJ2-1, with TRBD2 matching over 8 bases. Germline CDR1 is MGHRA and CDR2 is YSYEKL. V shed 1 base and J 4 bases; nucleotides not matched to a gene: 3. This CDR3 has 15 amino acids.

This clone is a singleton in its sample. The chain carries TRBV7-9 and TRBJ2-3; 7 bases are a match to TRBD2. Germline V CDR1 and CDR2: SEHNR, FQNEAQ (reference sequence). CDR3 size: 15 residues. V shed 5 bases and J 0 bases; nucleotides not matched to a gene: 5. The CDR3 nucleotides are TGTGCCAGCAGCGGGGGACTACCTAGCACAGATACGCAGTATTTT. This gives the protein CASSGGLPSTDTQYF.

The V call is TRBV6-5, the J call TRBJ2-1; perhaps TRBD1 as D (5 bases). Germline V gene data show CDR1 as MNHEY and CDR2 as SVGAGI. CDR3 length: 14 amino acids. V dropped 5 bases and J dropped 2 bases, with 10 bases sitting between them. CDR3 residues: CASSIQAAYNEQFF. CDR3 coding DNA: TGTGCCAGCAGTATACAGGCCGCCTACAATGAGCAGTTCTTC.

The rearrangement joins TRBV5-1 to TRBJ1-2; possible D gene TRBD1, 6 bases. Germline V lookup: CDR1 SGHRS, CDR2 YFSETQ. The CDR3 contains 17 residues. Trimming stripped 2 bases from V and 0 bases from J, with 17 bases between. The CDR3 loop reads CASSLRYRALTNYGYTF. The CDR3, as DNA: TGCGCCAGCAGCTTAAGGTACAGGGCGTTGACTAACTATGGCTACACCTTC.

This rearrangement joins TRBV24-1 to TRBJ1-1; D might be TRBD1 (5 bases). CDR1 is KGHDR and CDR2 is SFDVKD in the germline V gene. V was trimmed by 5 bases and J by 6 bases, leaving 12 bases between them. The CDR3 sequence is 13 residues long. CDR3 sequence: CATSARANAEAFF. The CDR3 DNA reads as TGTGCCACCAGTGCCAGGGCCAACGCTGAAGCTTTCTTT.

The CDR3 protein is CASSPLGGIYNEQFF. The CDR3 DNA reads as TGTGCCAGCAGCCCGCTCGGGGGGATTTACAATGAGCAGTTCTTC. The rearrangement uses TRBV7-2 and TRBJ2-1; TRBD2 aligns across 7 bases. This CDR3 spans 15 amino acids. Germline CDR1 SGHTA, CDR2 FQGNSA. The ends lost 5 bases at V and 4 bases at J; junction bases unmatched: 8. Using reference TRBV7-2 and TRBJ2-1 for the parts outside the CDR3, the full variable domain is GAGVSQSPSNKVTEKGKDVELRCDPISGHTALYWYRQSLGQGLEFLIYFQGNSAPDKSGLPSDRFSAERTGGSVSTLTIQRTQQEDSAVYLCASSPLGGIYNEQFFGPGTRLTVL.

This clone has more than one count but fewer than ten. The chain has TRBV11-2 and TRBJ1-3; 7 nucleotides agree with TRBD1. Losses at the gene ends were 6 bases for V and 8 bases for J; bases not matched to a gene: 7. Germline loops: CDR1 SGHAT, CDR2 FQNNGV. The CDR3 covers 13 residues. CDR3 amino acids: CASRRRDSDTIYF. CDR3 nucleotides: TGTGCCAGCAGACGACGGGACAGCGACACCATATATTTT.

This sequence joins TRBV20-1 and TRBJ2-3, with 12 bases matching TRBD2. The CDR3 consists of 16 residues. Germline trimming cut 3 bases from V and 2 bases from J; bases unmatched to any gene: 6. The germline CDR1 and CDR2 sequences are DFQATT and SNEGSKA (reference sequence). CDR3 in amino acids: CSASPTSGGFTDTQYF. CDR3 nucleotide sequence: TGCAGTGCTAGTCCGACTAGCGGGGGTTTCACAGATACGCAGTATTTT.

The chain has TRBV4-2 and TRBJ1-3; a weak D match, TRBD1 (5 bases). Germline CDR1 LGHNA, CDR2 YNFKEQ. V shed 0 bases and J shed 0 bases, with 6 bases lying between them. The CDR3 covers 15 residues. The CDR3 protein is CASSQEGGSGNTIYF. CDR3 nucleotides: TGTGCCAGCAGCCAAGAGGGGGGCTCTGGAAACACCATATATTTT.

This clone has more than one count but fewer than ten. The rearrangement links TRBV19 to TRBJ1-1; D gene ambiguous. Germline loops: CDR1 LNHDA, CDR2 SQIVND (reference sequence). With 3 bases removed from V and 4 bases from J, the gap between germline ends came to 12 bases. The length of the CDR3 is 14 residues. Here the CDR3 reads CASSIGPRVTEAFF. Written as DNA, the CDR3 is TGTGCCAGTAGTATCGGTCCGCGGGTCACTGAAGCTTTCTTT.

The chain uses TRBV5-1 and TRBJ2-7; 8 bases map to TRBD2. Germline CDR1 is SGHRS and CDR2 is YFSETQ. Germline trimming cut 1 base from V and 5 bases from J; bases unmatched to any gene: 5. The CDR3 is made up of 14 amino acids. CDR3 amino acids: CASSLLAGGNEQYF. Here the CDR3 DNA reads TGCGCCAGCAGCTTGTTGGCGGGGGGCAACGAGCAGTACTTC.

This clone was found once. The gene calls are TRBV9 and TRBJ2-1, with 11 positions matching TRBD2. This CDR3 region has 15 residues. V dropped 4 bases and J dropped 10; count of bases not matched to a gene: 10. Per germline, CDR1 SGDLS and CDR2 YYNGEE. CDR3 DNA: TGTGCCAGCAGCCCCGTAGCGGGGGGGCTAGGGGAGCAGTTCTTC. It encodes CASSPVAGGLGEQFF.

The chain carries TRBV18 and TRBJ2-4; 10 bases align to TRBD1. CDR1 and CDR2 (germline): KGHSH, LQKENI. This CDR3 has 14 residues. Trimming took 4 bases from V and 8 from J; bases not matched to a gene: 5. CDR3: CASSQGTGEDIQYF. The CDR3 DNA follows: TGTGCCAGCTCACAAGGGACAGGGGAAGACATTCAGTACTTC.

The J gene is TRBJ2-7, the V gene TRBV16; D possibly corresponds to TRBD2 (5 bases). There are 14 residues in the CDR3. Germline V gene sequence: CDR1 KGHSY, CDR2 FQNENV. V dropped 0 bases and J dropped 3 bases, with 9 bases sitting between them. In DNA, the CDR3 is TGTGCCAGCAGCCAATCGGGGAGTAGCTACGAGCAGTACTTC. This codes for CASSQSGSSYEQYF.

The rearrangement links TRBV3-1 (or the pseudogene TRBV3-2) to TRBJ2-3; TRBD2 agrees at 8 bases. V was clipped by 4 bases and J by 1 base; unmatched bases: 4. CDR1 is LGHDT, CDR2 YNNKEL, per germline (reference sequence). The CDR3 has 15 amino acids. The CDR3 DNA sequence: TGTGCCAGCAGCCGAGCGGGGGCCCGCACAGATACGCAGTATTTT. Translating it yields CASSRAGARTDTQYF.

The CDR3 DNA reads as TGTGCCAGCAGCAAAACAGGGGGCCGAAACACTGAAGCTTTCTTT. Translating gives CASSKTGGRNTEAFF. The chain combines TRBV6-6 with TRBJ1-1; TRBD1 matches 9 bases. V lost 6 bases to trimming and J lost 2 bases; unmatched junction nucleotides: 7. The length of the CDR3 is 15 residues. CDR1 and CDR2 from the germline V gene are MNHNY and SVGAGI (reference sequence).